This T cell receptor beta chain emerged from a study of blood T cells in healthy people across ages. General study findings and limits: The CMV status of each donor remained undetermined, and this could have confounded shifts in expanded clonotypes.

The germline V gene encodes CDR1 SGHKS and CDR2 YYEKEE (reference sequence). The CDR3 is 18 residues long. Worth noting for this clonotype: Antigen: not known. One end of the junction is discordant with germline, which a read error may explain.

With a J-beta primer mix and a sample-barcoded 5' primer, a second PCR ran about 6 to 11 cycles. One entry per CDR3 protein, called by TCRdb with MiXCR from the 5' RACE reads. The sample carries about 1.7 million distinct CDR3 sequences, about 28% recorded once. Extracted total RNA amounted to at least 5 micrograms for each sample. The V and J genes are TRBV5-5 and TRBJ1-4; D is unclear. The sample taken for sequencing was blood. The TCR comes from a woman aged 25 to 45 in good health. The CDR3 reads CASSQTSEFRFRNEKLFF. The CDR3 DNA reads as TGCGCCAGCAGCCAGACTTCGGAATTTCGGTTTCGTAATGAAAAACTGTTTTTT.